A selection of T cell receptor beta chains follows, all from one sample in a study of metastatic and nonmetastatic thyroid tumors. TCRdb re-called clones via MiXCR from the PCR reads. This repertoire shows 25,000 to 30,000 clones, roughly 25% found once; its top ten account for about 15%. Input material: blood. These receptors came from a female donor with papillary thyroid cancer or a benign thyroid nodule (not recorded which). Some clones in this sample may be carry-over from other donors' samples. Each CDR3 is given with its conserved first and last residue. The order of the fields is J gene, clone size, V gene, CDR3 length, D gene, CDR3 protein, CDR3 DNA. D genes are given only for firm matches. Size tells how often a clone was seen (once, few, many) or the class of an expanded clone, and some rows leave it out.

>TRBJ2-2|many|TRBV30|14|TRBD1
CAWRSDRPTGELFF
TGTGCCTGGAGGTCGGACAGGCCCACCGGGGAGCTGTTTTTT
>TRBJ1-5|.|TRBV11-2|14|TRBD1
CASSSDRFNQPQHF
TGTGCCAGTAGTTCGGACAGGTTCAATCAGCCCCAGCATTTT
>TRBJ2-7|.|TRBV19|14|.
CASSMLDERVEQYF
TGTGCCAGTAGTATGCTGGACGAGAGGGTCGAGCAGTACTTC
>TRBJ2-3|once|TRBV5-8|15|.
CASTPEGLTTDTQYF
TGTGCCAGCACCCCAGAGGGTCTCACCACAGATACGCAGTATTTT
>TRBJ2-7|many|TRBV15|15|TRBD1
CATSRERQGGHEQYF
TGTGCCACCAGCAGAGAAAGACAGGGTGGCCACGAGCAGTACTTC
>TRBJ2-7|.|TRBV7-9|14|.
CASSLEGGAHEQYF
TGTGCCAGCAGCTTAGAAGGGGGGGCCCACGAGCAGTACTTC
>TRBJ1-5|few|TRBV25-1|14|.
CASIGAGNDQPQHF
TGTGCCAGCATTGGGGCAGGGAATGATCAGCCCCAGCATTTT
>TRBJ2-1|medium-sized|TRBV27|17|TRBD2
CASSSPLTSGRAYEQFF
TGTGCCAGCAGTTCCCCCCTTACTAGCGGGAGGGCCTATGAGCAGTTCTTC
>TRBJ2-7|.|TRBV6-1|17|TRBD2
CASSENSLADPSYEQYF
TGTGCCAGCAGTGAAAACTCCCTAGCGGACCCCTCCTACGAGCAGTACTTC
>TRBJ1-2|.|TRBV14|14|.
CASSQDWIGKGYTF
TGTGCCAGCAGCCAAGATTGGATAGGGAAGGGCTACACCTTC
>TRBJ2-6|.|TRBV4-2|19|.
CSISQEPSAGPLGANVLTF
TGTTCCATCAGCCAAGAGCCGTCGGCGGGGCCCTTAGGGGCCAACGTCCTGACTTTC
>TRBJ2-7|few|TRBV12-3/TRBV12-4|17|TRBD2
CASSRRTSGRGLGEQYF
TGTGCCAGCAGTCGCCGGACTAGCGGGAGGGGCCTCGGCGAGCAGTACTTC
>TRBJ2-2|.|TRBV6-4|13|.
CASNNANTGELFF
TGTGCCAGCAACAACGCGAACACCGGGGAGCTGTTTTTT
>TRBJ1-1|.|TRBV24-1|14|.
CATSEGGRFTEAFF
TGTGCCACCAGTGAAGGGGGTAGGTTTACTGAAGCTTTCTTT
>TRBJ2-1|.|TRBV20-1|16|.
CSAIRTGTCSYNEQFF
TGCAGTGCTATTAGGACCGGGACATGCTCCTACAATGAGCAGTTCTTC
>TRBJ1-4|.|TRBV7-6|15|.
CASRQFGVREEKLFF
TGTGCCAGCAGACAATTTGGGGTGCGGGAAGAAAAACTGTTTTTT
>TRBJ1-5|.|TRBV5-1|13|.
CASNLSGDQPQHF
TGCGCCAGCAACTTGTCGGGAGACCAGCCCCAGCATTTT
>TRBJ1-2|many|TRBV19|14|TRBD1
CATKKNTGGEGYTF
TGTGCCACCAAGAAGAATACAGGGGGCGAGGGCTACACCTTC
>TRBJ1-5|many|TRBV18|16|TRBD1
CASSPNGQGSGQPQHF
TGTGCCAGCTCACCAAATGGACAGGGGAGTGGGCAGCCCCAGCATTTT
>TRBJ2-1|.|TRBV6-1|14|.
CARSETTVSHEQFF
TGTGCCAGAAGTGAGACGACAGTATCCCATGAGCAGTTCTTC
>TRBJ1-1|.|TRBV10-1|15|TRBD1
CASSEASGGTVEAFF
TGCGCCAGCAGTGAAGCTAGTGGAGGGACAGTTGAAGCTTTCTTT
>TRBJ2-7|medium-sized|TRBV27|15|TRBD2
CASSSGLAGVEEQYF
TGTGCCAGCAGTTCCGGACTAGCGGGAGTGGAGGAGCAGTACTTC